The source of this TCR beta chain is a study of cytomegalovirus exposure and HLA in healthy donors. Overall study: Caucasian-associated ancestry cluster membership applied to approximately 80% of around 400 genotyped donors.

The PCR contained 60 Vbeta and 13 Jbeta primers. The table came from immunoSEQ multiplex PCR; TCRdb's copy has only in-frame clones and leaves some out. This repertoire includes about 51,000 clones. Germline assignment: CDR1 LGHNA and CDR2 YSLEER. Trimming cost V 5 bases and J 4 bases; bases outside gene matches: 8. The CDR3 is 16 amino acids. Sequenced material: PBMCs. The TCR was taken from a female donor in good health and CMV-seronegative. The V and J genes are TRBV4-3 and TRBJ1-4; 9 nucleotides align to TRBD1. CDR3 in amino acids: CASSTDRGARNEKLFF. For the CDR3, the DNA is TGCGCCAGCAGCACGGACAGGGGAGCCCGTAATGAAAAACTGTTTTTT.